This T cell receptor (beta chain) was captured by sequencing in a study of glioma-infiltrating T cells after dendritic cell vaccination. V was shortened by 4 bases and J by 3 bases, with 12 bases between the two germline ends. CDR1 is SGHTA, CDR2 FQGNSA, per germline. The CDR3 is 14 residues long. Some clones are missing from TCRdb's copy, which holds only in-frame ones; the method was immunoSEQ multiplex PCR. The sample records around 21,000 clones, 79% being singletons. The receptor comes from a human donor with glioblastoma. Specimen: blood, collected before dendritic cell vaccination. The chain recombines TRBV7-2 with TRBJ1-1; maybe TRBD1 (5 bases). In DNA, the CDR3 is TGTGCCAGCAGCTCCTCGGGGGGGTACACTGAAGCTTTCTTT. Amino acids: CASSSSGGYTEAFF.